The clone carrying this TCR beta chain was found once. Here immunoSEQ multiplex PCR was the method, and the copy in TCRdb shows in-frame clones only, minus some. The table records 140,000 or so clones, 85% to 90% of them present only once. The data were obtained in a study of cytomegalovirus exposure and HLA in healthy donors. The donors were part of the validation cohort, which consisted of 120 subjects and was separate from the first cohort of several hundred subjects. Germline trimming cut 4 bases from V and 8 bases from J; bases unmatched to any gene: 7. The CDR3 covers 15 residues. The germline gives CDR1 SGHVS, CDR2 FNYEAQ.

The V and J genes are TRBV7-6 and TRBJ1-4; 10 bases map to TRBD1. Input material: PBMCs. The clonotype comes from a woman between 18 and 29 years old in good health and CMV-seropositive. In nucleotides, the CDR3 is TGTGCCAGCAGCTCGACAGGGGGCATGAGGGAAAAACTGTTTTTT. Its protein product is CASSSTGGMREKLFF.